Below, one TCR beta chain is given with its context. Its specificity is not known. This entry comes from a study of regulatory T cells in long-lasting Graves disease. Findings of the study overall: Persistent patients shared under 3,000 public clonotypes among themselves. Newly diagnosed patients shared fewer, at roughly 970. TRBV28 was favored in persistent disease, as were TRBJ1-2 and TRBJ2-5.

This CDR3 is built from 14 residues. V was trimmed by 2 bases and J by 7 bases, leaving 15 bases between them. The V gene's germline CDR1 is DFQATT and CDR2 SNEGSKA (reference sequence). Through Arm-PCR of CDR3 regions and iRepertoire HTBI primers, TCR beta libraries were built. TCRdb re-derived calls from the multiplex PCR reads in MiXCR, one entry per CDR3 protein. The sample lists about 350,000 distinct CDR3 sequences, 15% to 20% occurring once. Documented time point: newly diagnosed GD, antithyroid drugs for less than 3 months. Researchers made the TCR library from RNA that was extracted from PBMCs. The sample was also reused in another study, on T cells in Graves' hyperthyroidism and ophthalmopathy. That source adds: Blood also showed most of the thyroid clonotypes that were expanded above 0.001. Separating ophthalmopathy from stable hyperthyroidism was achieved by a 13 V-J model.

The sample in question was peripheral blood mononuclear cells (PBMCs), obtained at new diagnosis, from a patient treated with antithyroid drugs. The V gene is TRBV20-1, the J gene TRBJ1-5; no reliable D call. The TCR sequence derives from a young woman with Graves disease. As DNA, the CDR3 is TGCAGTGCTAGATCCCCCAGTGACCCCCAGCCCCAGCATTTT. It codes for CSARSPSDPQPQHF.